The T cell receptor (beta chain) described here comes from a study of beta chain features in type 1 diabetes. Overall study context: Examined across all samples were almost 110 million sorted cells.

The sequenced template was cDNA made from the entire isolated RNA. Here immunoSEQ multiplex PCR was the method, and the copy in TCRdb shows in-frame clones only, minus some. The data hold approximately 15,000 clones, with more than 60% observed a single time. Points from the study as a whole: Shortening that was moderate but significant affected the TCRB CDR3s of Type 1 diabetes patients in all four CD4+ subsets. The study found that naive, central memory and Treg TCRB repertoires appeared more similar in patients than in healthy donors. Over-representation of high TCR-expressing cells was a possible consequence of cDNA sequencing.

Deletions cut 2 bases from V and 2 bases from J, with 14 bases between. There are 15 residues in the CDR3. Germline V gene lookup returns CDR1 SGHRS and CDR2 YFSETQ. As regards this clone: Its antigen is undetermined.

One heparinised blood draw averaging approximately 100 mL was given by each donor. What was sequenced was Tregs from blood. This chain joins TRBV5-1 and TRBJ2-7; D is undetermined. This clonotype originated in a man between 25 and 39 years old with type 1 diabetes. The chain's CDR3 is CASSFQDPSTYEQYF. In DNA form, the CDR3 reads TGCGCCAGCAGCTTTCAGGATCCAAGTACCTACGAGCAGTACTTC. The whole variable domain, filled in from reference TRBV5-1 and TRBJ2-7, reads KAGVTQTPRYLIKTRGQQVTLSCSPISGHRSVSWYQQTPGQGLQFLFEYFSETQRNKGNFPGRFSGRQFSNSRSEMNVSTLELGDSALYLCASSFQDPSTYEQYFGPGTRLTVT.